This paragraph covers one TCR beta chain sequence. The CDR3 has 15 amino acids. With 0 bases removed from V and 7 bases from J, the gap between germline ends came to 15 bases. From germline, CDR1 is MNHEY and CDR2 SVGAGI. The data were taken from a study of blood T cell repertoires in COVID-19. Generated by immunoSEQ multiplex PCR, the TCRdb table keeps only in-frame clones and is missing some. The sample has some 240,000 clones, roughly 82% seen once. The origin of this receptor is a man aged 45-65 years with active or convalescent COVID-19. What was sequenced was peripheral blood. The rearrangement links TRBV6-5 to TRBJ2-5; D is perhaps TRBD2 (6 bases). The DNA for the CDR3 is TGTGCCAGCAGTTACTCGGACTCCCAAGCGGGGACCCAGTACTTC. It yields the protein CASSYSDSQAGTQYF.